The clone carrying this T cell receptor (beta chain) was detected ten times or more. Its target is not known. The V end was cut by 5 bases, the J end by 7 bases, with 2 bases between. This CDR3 contains 10 residues. The source of the sample is a study of T cell repertoires in cytomegalovirus infection. Study at large: The study used recently identified HLA-C-restricted and well-studied HLA-B-restricted CMV epitopes. Public signatures in TCR beta pointed to CMV infection and matching HLA type. General study points: Across the ex vivo response, the dominant clonotypes were HLA-C-restricted CMV-specific TCR beta clonotypes.

Each CDR3 protein is one row after TCRdb ran MiXCR on the reads. The sample includes roughly 860,000 distinct CDR3 sequences, 32% of them seen just once. The sequenced sample was cultured CD8+ T cells from PBMCs, obtained from culture after CMV antigen stimulation. This sequence joins TRBV12-3 or TRBV12-4 and TRBJ2-2; D unresolved. This TCR derives from a human donor in good health (CMV status not recorded). Some clones in this sample may be carry-over from other donors' samples. CDR3: CASSHGELFF. The CDR3 bases are TGTGCCAGCAGTCACGGGGAGCTGTTTTTT.